The 20 T cell receptor beta chains below were found in one sample sequenced in a study of response to subunit inactivated influenza vaccine. TCRdb used MiXCR to reprocess the RT-PCR reads, holding one entry per CDR3 protein. The sample lists approximately 500,000 distinct CDR3 sequences, around 13% occurring once. The sample consisted of PBMCs from blood, taken 45 days after vaccination. The receptors were sampled from a man in his fifties or sixties who received an inactivated influenza vaccine.

This clonotype was recorded a few times. The genes are TRBV28 and TRBJ2-3; D is ambiguous. CDR1 MDHEN and CDR2 SYDVKM come from the germline V gene. V lost 4 bases, J lost 1 base, and 9 bases lay in between. The CDR3 is made up of 14 amino acids. In nucleotides, the CDR3 is TGTGCCAGCAGTTATATTGGGGGCACAGATACGCAGTATTTT. It codes for CASSYIGGTDTQYF.

This clonotype showed up just a few times. The V gene is TRBV4-3, the J gene TRBJ2-7; the D call may be TRBD1 or TRBD2 (6 bases each). The CDR3 covers 16 residues. Trimming took off 0 bases at V and 3 bases at J, with 15 bases between the two ends. Germline V gene sequence: CDR1 LGHNA, CDR2 YSLEER. The CDR3 DNA is TGCGCCAGCAGCCAAGATTGGAGGGGGTCATTCTACGAGCAGTACTTC. Residues: CASSQDWRGSFYEQYF.

The gene calls are TRBV6-5 and TRBJ2-6; 7 positions agree with TRBD2. Germline V gene sequence: CDR1 MNHEY, CDR2 SVGAGI. V was pared by 4 bases and J by 0 bases, with 0 bases of the junction left unmatched. The CDR3 length is 15 residues. CDR3 loop: CASSWTSSGANVLTF. As DNA, the CDR3 is TGTGCCAGCAGTTGGACTAGCTCTGGGGCCAACGTCCTGACTTTC.

The V and J genes are TRBV7-2 and TRBJ2-3; TRBD2 matches 9 bases. This CDR3 is built from 16 residues. Trimming at V came to 1 base and at J to 2 bases, leaving 4 bases not matched to a gene. CDR1 is SGHTA, CDR2 FQGNSA, per germline. The CDR3, as DNA: TGTGCCAGCAGCTTAGTCGGCGGGGGGGTCACAGATACGCAGTATTTT. Translated: CASSLVGGGVTDTQYF.

This clonotype showed up many times. One end of the junction is discordant with germline, which a read error may explain. The rearrangement uses TRBV5-1 and TRBJ2-5; D gene unclear. Per the germline V gene, CDR1 is SGHRS and CDR2 is YFSETQ. The CDR3 is 14 residues long. This chain's CDR3 is CASSLVGGQETQYF. The CDR3 nucleotides read TGTGCCAGCAGCTTGGTTGGTGGGCAGGAGACCCAGTACTTC.

This clonotype was seen only a few times. The V and J genes are TRBV27 and TRBJ2-7; D tentatively fits TRBD1 or TRBD2 (5 bases each). Between the trimmed V and J ends, which lost 3 bases and 1 base, there was a span of 13 bases. The length of the CDR3 is 15 residues. CDR1 is MNHEY and CDR2 is SMNVEV in the germline V gene (reference sequence). CDR3 amino acids: CASSFTGTESYEQYF. The DNA of the CDR3 is TGTGCCAGCAGTTTTACGGGGACCGAGTCCTACGAGCAGTACTTC.

This clonotype was observed at least ten times. V and J are TRBV4-3 and TRBJ2-5, with 12 bases identical to TRBD2. There are 17 residues in the CDR3. Germline loops: CDR1 LGHNA, CDR2 YSLEER. V was pared by 4 bases and J by 5 bases, with 11 bases of the junction left unmatched. For the CDR3, the DNA is TGCGCCAGCAGCCGCACCCTAGCGGGAGGGCCCTCCGAGACCCAGTACTTC. This translates into CASSRTLAGGPSETQYF.

The table lists this clonotype with a few counts. This chain connects TRBV5-1 to TRBJ2-2; D is unclear. The CDR3 is 15 residues long. Deletions cut 1 base from V and 1 base from J, with 8 bases between. CDR1 SGHRS and CDR2 YFSETQ come from the germline V gene. For the CDR3, the DNA is TGCGCCAGCAGCTTGCGGCTACAGAACACCGGGGAGCTGTTTTTT. Residues: CASSLRLQNTGELFF.

The chain uses TRBV15 and TRBJ1-1, with TRBD1 as a possible D gene (5 bases). The CDR3 sequence is 17 residues long. Trimming took off 4 bases at V and 0 bases at J, with 18 bases between the two ends. CDR1 LNHNV and CDR2 YYDKDF come from the germline V gene (reference sequence). DNA for the CDR3: TGTGCCACCAGCACCAGCTACCCCGGGGGAATGAACACTGAAGCTTTCTTT. Its translation is CATSTSYPGGMNTEAFF.

The V call is TRBV7-9, the J call TRBJ2-7; TRBD1 aligns across 8 bases. Germline values: CDR1 SEHNR, CDR2 FQNEAQ (reference sequence). V shed 3 bases and J 4 bases; nucleotides not matched to a gene: 5. The CDR3 is made up of 14 amino acids. The CDR3 loop is CASSFQDREYEQYF. The CDR3 DNA sequence: TGTGCCAGCAGCTTTCAGGACAGGGAATACGAGCAGTACTTC.

This chain joins TRBV6-5 and TRBJ2-7; weak D call: TRBD2 (6 bases). Trimming cost V 4 bases and J 6 bases, with 19 bases left between them. The CDR3 extends over 15 amino acids. From germline, CDR1 is MNHEY and CDR2 SVGAGI. DNA of the CDR3: TGTGCCAGCAGTTTCGCCGGGACTTCGTCGGGCGAGCAGTACTTC. Protein: CASSFAGTSSGEQYF.

A few counts support this clonotype. The chain carries TRBV9 and TRBJ2-3; TRBD2 matches 8 bases. Germline values: CDR1 SGDLS, CDR2 YYNGEE. CDR3 length: 15 amino acids. J lost 1 base, V lost 1 base, and 2 bases had no gene match. This CDR3 is CASSVNGRGTDTQYF. The CDR3 DNA is TGTGCCAGCAGCGTAAACGGGAGGGGCACAGATACGCAGTATTTT.

The chain carries TRBV15 and TRBJ2-1; no reliable D call. The CDR3 runs to 13 residues. V was cut by 0 bases and J by 8 bases, with 8 bases left in between. From germline, CDR1 is LNHNV and CDR2 YYDKDF (reference sequence). CDR3 sequence reads: CATSRDLEDEQFF. CDR3 nucleotide sequence: TGTGCCACCAGCAGAGATCTTGAGGATGAGCAGTTCTTC.

The V call is TRBV7-8, the J call TRBJ1-2; 9 positions match TRBD1. From germline, CDR1 is SGHVS and CDR2 FQNEAQ. This CDR3 spans 14 amino acids. The ends lost 5 bases at V and 8 bases at J; junction bases unmatched: 9. The CDR3 loop reads CASSPQDRGLGYTF. CDR3 nucleotide sequence: TGTGCCAGCAGCCCCCAGGACAGGGGCCTCGGCTACACCTTC.

This clonotype was seen ten or more times. The CDR3 region has the DNA TGCAGTCTAGGGGGCTGGCAAGATACGCAGTATTTT. It translates to CSLGGWQDTQYF. V is TRBV20-1 and J is TRBJ2-3, with 7 positions matching TRBD1. This CDR3 region has 12 residues. The germline gives CDR1 DFQATT, CDR2 SNEGSKA (reference sequence). The V segment lost 8 bases and the J segment 5 bases; nucleotides outside the gene matches: 7.

This clonotype was observed a few times. This chain joins TRBV15 and TRBJ1-1, with a possible D match to TRBD1 (6 bases). The germline CDR1 and CDR2 sequences are LNHNV and YYDKDF (reference sequence). The CDR3 length is 16 residues. Trimming removed 0 bases from V and 1 base from J, with 12 bases in between. The CDR3 DNA sequence: TGTGCCACCAGCAGAGATCGTCACAGGGCGAACACTGAAGCTTTCTTT. The encoded protein is CATSRDRHRANTEAFF. The whole variable domain, filled in from reference TRBV15 and TRBJ1-1, reads DAMVIQNPRYQVTQFGKPVTLSCSQTLNHNVMYWYQQKSSQAPKLLFHYYDKDFNNEADTPDNFQSRRPNTSFCFLDIRSPGLGDTAMYLCATSRDRHRANTEAFFGQGTRLTVV.

V and J are TRBV5-1 and TRBJ2-3; 9 nucleotides line up with TRBD2. The length of the CDR3 is 14 residues. The V gene's germline CDR1 is SGHRS and CDR2 YFSETQ. Unmatched junction bases numbered 7, after V lost 7 bases and J lost 4 bases. The CDR3 DNA follows: TGCGCCAGCTCAGCCGGGACTAGCCCAGATACGCAGTATTTT. This gives the protein CASSAGTSPDTQYF.

This chain's CDR3 is CASSLETGGPDEQYF. The CDR3 DNA reads TGCGCCAGCAGCTTGGAAACGGGAGGGCCCGACGAGCAGTACTTC. The rearrangement uses TRBV5-1 and TRBJ2-7, with 8 positions matching TRBD2. The CDR3 is 15 residues long. Germline V gene data show CDR1 as SGHRS and CDR2 as YFSETQ. Trimming cost V 0 bases and J 5 bases; bases outside gene matches: 7.

This clonotype has ten or more counts. The chain uses TRBV9 and TRBJ2-3; 8 positions agree with TRBD2. V dropped 0 bases and J dropped 4; count of bases not matched to a gene: 4. CDR3 size: 15 residues. From germline, CDR1 is SGDLS and CDR2 YYNGEE. The CDR3 coding sequence is TGTGCCAGCAGCGTAGAAGCGGGAGTGTCAGATACGCAGTATTTT. Amino acid sequence: CASSVEAGVSDTQYF.

This chain links TRBV20-1 with TRBJ1-1; possibly TRBD1 for D (5 bases). This CDR3 is built from 12 residues. Trimming took 6 bases from V and 0 from J, leaving 8 bases between them. CDR1 and CDR2 (germline): DFQATT, SNEGSKA (reference sequence). The CDR3 sequence: CSAKTVNTEAFF. CDR3 DNA sequence: TGCAGTGCCAAGACAGTGAACACTGAAGCTTTCTTT.